This T cell receptor (beta chain) was identified during a study of monozygotic twins with inflammatory bowel disease. This CDR3 contains 15 residues. Phlebotomy per donor yielded a single 2.5 ml blood sample. A remark on this clonotype: Its antigen is not known.

Study findings and constraints: Researchers report that IBD patients shared fewer clonotypes with others than healthy twins, especially amid disease activity.

TCRdb re-called the 5' RACE reads; one entry per CDR3 protein, DNA not given. Its table lists approximately 400,000 distinct CDR3 sequences. This receptor was identified in a human donor with ulcerative colitis or Crohn's disease, or a healthy co-twin of an affected twin (not recorded which). Input material: blood. The gene calls are TRBV12-3 or TRBV12-4 and TRBJ2-3; TCRdb's assignment of TRBD2 cannot be checked, as there is no DNA. CDR3 in amino acids: CASSLNSGRGDTQYF.